Listed below are T cell receptor beta chains from one sample, sequenced in a study of cytomegalovirus exposure and HLA in healthy donors. Generated by immunoSEQ multiplex PCR, the TCRdb table keeps only in-frame clones and is missing some. The profile shows around 150,000 clones, 70% to 85% of them singletons. The material sequenced was PBMCs. These receptors all come from a man aged 25 to 45 in good health and CMV-seropositive. The CDR3 runs from the conserved cysteine through the conserved F or W. Fields, in order: J gene, D gene, clone size, V gene, CDR3 DNA, CDR3 protein. The D gene is left open where the match is weak. The size field is filled for only some rows; it gives once, few, many or a size class.

>TRBJ2-3|TRBD2|.|TRBV9
TGTGCCAGCAGCCCCCGACTAGCGGGAGTGAGCACAGATACGCAGTATTTT
CASSPRLAGVSTDTQYF
>TRBJ2-7|.|.|TRBV7-2
TGTGCCAGCAGCTTAGGTGTCGGAGCCTACGAGCAGTACTTC
CASSLGVGAYEQYF
>TRBJ2-3|TRBD1|.|TRBV29-1
TGCAGCGTAAAGGACAGGGACCCAGATACGCAGTATTTT
CSVKDRDPDTQYF
>TRBJ2-2|TRBD1|.|TRBV7-3
TGTGCCAGCAGCCCCTCTGGACAGGGTCCCGGGGAGCTGTTTTTT
CASSPSGQGPGELFF
>TRBJ2-2|TRBD2|.|TRBV7-6
TGTGCCAGCAGCCGGGAGACTAGCGGGAGGAGGAGTACCGGGGAGCTGTTTTTT
CASSRETSGRRSTGELFF
>TRBJ1-2|.|.|TRBV10-2
TGCGCCAGCAGGGAGACAGGAGGGGCGCGGAGTGGCTACACCTTC
CASRETGGARSGYTF
>TRBJ2-2|TRBD2|.|TRBV2
TGTGCCAGCAATAGGGGAGGGGACACCGGGGAGCTGTTTTTT
CASNRGGDTGELFF
>TRBJ2-3|.|.|TRBV6-6
TGTGCCAGCAGGGTGACAGTTGCTAGCACAGATACGCAGTATTTT
CASRVTVASTDTQYF
>TRBJ2-7|TRBD1|.|TRBV27
TGTGCCAGCAGGACAGGGCGATACGAGCAGTACTTC
CASRTGRYEQYF
>TRBJ2-6|.|.|TRBV2
TGTGCCAGCAGGTTCGAGGGTTTTGGGGCCAACGTCCTGACTTTC
CASRFEGFGANVLTF
>TRBJ2-7|TRBD2|once|TRBV2
TGTGCCAGCAGTACTAAAGCGGGAGGATCCTACGAGCAGTACTTC
CASSTKAGGSYEQYF
>TRBJ2-1|TRBD2|few|TRBV4-1
TGCGCCAGCAGCCAAGATACGGGCTTGGCACTAGCGGGGGAGAATGAGCAGTTCTTC
CASSQDTGLALAGENEQFF
>TRBJ1-2|.|.|TRBV28
TGTGCCAGCAGTGGAAACCCGGGACTTTTTGACGGCTACACCTTC
CASSGNPGLFDGYTF
>TRBJ2-5|TRBD2|.|TRBV11-2
TGTGCCAGCAGCTTCCTAGCGGGGGTACAAGAGACCCAGTACTTC
CASSFLAGVQETQYF
>TRBJ1-5|TRBD1|.|TRBV2
TGTGCCAGCAGTAAGGACAGGTTAGGGAATCAGCCCCAGCATTTT
CASSKDRLGNQPQHF
>TRBJ2-3|.|.|TRBV6-6
TGTGCCAGCAGTTACGACCGTGGGGGGTCAGCGGATACGCAGTATTTT
CASSYDRGGSADTQYF
>TRBJ2-3|TRBD2|once|TRBV19
TGTGCCAGTAGTATGTCCTTCGCGGGAGGGTTCGGTCTTGTCACAGATACGCAGTATTTT
CASSMSFAGGFGLVTDTQYF
>TRBJ1-4|TRBD1|.|TRBV18
TGTGCCAGCTCAGGACAGGGGGGCGAAAAACTGTTTTTT
CASSGQGGEKLFF
>TRBJ2-3|.|.|TRBV5-1
TGCGCCAGCAGCTTGGCCTCGGCGGGAAGGGCCGGAGATACGCAGTATTTT
CASSLASAGRAGDTQYF
>TRBJ1-2|.|.|TRBV18
TGTGCCAGCTCAGCCACGCAGGGTTCTGAGTATGGCTACACCTTC
CASSATQGSEYGYTF
>TRBJ2-5|TRBD2|.|TRBV18
TGTGCCAGCTCATCTTTAGCGGGGGCCGAGGGAGAGACCCAGTACTTC
CASSSLAGAEGETQYF
>TRBJ2-3|TRBD2|.|TRBV28
TGTGCCAGCAGTCTTCCAGGGCTAGCGGGAGAAAGCACAGATACGCAGTATTTT
CASSLPGLAGESTDTQYF
>TRBJ2-1|.|.|TRBV7-9
TGTGCCAGCAGCTACGAGCCCAATGAGCAGTTCTTC
CASSYEPNEQFF
>TRBJ1-1|.|.|TRBV7-9
TGTGCCAGCAGCCCCACCCGGGGGGGGATGAACACTGAAGCTTTCTTT
CASSPTRGGMNTEAFF
>TRBJ1-5|TRBD1|.|TRBV19
TGTGCCAGTAGTATTCCTACCGGGACAGATAGCAATCAGCCCCAGCATTTT
CASSIPTGTDSNQPQHF
>TRBJ1-2|TRBD1|.|TRBV25-1
TGTGCCAGCGGAACCGGGACAGGGGGTCACTATGGCTATACCTTC
CASGTGTGGHYGYTF
>TRBJ2-5|.|.|TRBV28
TGTGCCAGCAGTCTAGTTAACGCGGGTCGGGGGAAAGAGACCCAGTACTTC
CASSLVNAGRGKETQYF
>TRBJ2-7|TRBD2|.|TRBV10-3
TGTGCCATCAGTGAGCCAGCGGGGGGCGTCTACGAGCAGTACTTC
CAISEPAGGVYEQYF
>TRBJ1-2|.|.|TRBV7-9
TGTGCCAGCAGCTTAGCCCGACAGGCCGCTAACTATGGCTACACCTTC
CASSLARQAANYGYTF
>TRBJ2-7|TRBD1|.|TRBV29-1
TGCAGCGTCGGGACAGACTCCTACGAGCAGTACTTC
CSVGTDSYEQYF
>TRBJ2-3|TRBD2|.|TRBV5-5
TGTGCCAGCAGCTTGTGGATCCAGCAGGGCGGAGCGGGAAACACAGATACGCAGTATTTT
CASSLWIQQGGAGNTDTQYF
>TRBJ2-6|TRBD1|.|TRBV7-9
TGTGCCAGCAGCCCTCGGACAGGGGGCCCCGGGGCCAACGTCCTGACTTTC
CASSPRTGGPGANVLTF
>TRBJ2-2|.|.|TRBV5-1
TGCGCCAGCAGCTCCGGGACTGAGAACACCGGGGAGCTGTTTTTT
CASSSGTENTGELFF
>TRBJ1-2|.|.|TRBV19
TGTGCCAGTAGTATCGTTCACAGTCCCAGATCCTATGGCTACACCTTC
CASSIVHSPRSYGYTF
>TRBJ2-7|.|.|TRBV13
TGTGCCAGCAGCTCCAGCGTCTACGAGCAGTACTTC
CASSSSVYEQYF
>TRBJ1-1|TRBD1|few|TRBV10-3
TGTGCCATCAAAACGGGACAGGGGGATGAAGCTTTCTTT
CAIKTGQGDEAFF
>TRBJ2-1|TRBD1|.|TRBV7-8
TGTGCCAGCAGTTTCGGCTCCGGGACAGCCTTCTACAATGAGCAGTTCTTC
CASSFGSGTAFYNEQFF
>TRBJ2-3|TRBD2|.|TRBV18
TGTGCCAGCTCACCTCCTGCAGCGGGAGACACAGATACGCAGTATTTT
CASSPPAAGDTDTQYF
>TRBJ2-7|.|once|TRBV7-6
TGTGCCAGCAGCCCCACGTGGGGGGATAAGTACGAGCAGTACTTC
CASSPTWGDKYEQYF
>TRBJ2-1|TRBD2|.|TRBV2
TGTGCCAGCAGCCACGGGACTAGTGTATACAATGAGCAGTTCTTC
CASSHGTSVYNEQFF
>TRBJ2-5|TRBD2|.|TRBV7-2
TGTGCCAGCAGCTTAGGCCTAGCGGAAGAGACCCAGTACTTC
CASSLGLAEETQYF
>TRBJ2-1|TRBD2|.|TRBV9
TGTGCCAGGCTACTAGCGGGGGTGAACAATGAGCAGTTCTTC
CARLLAGVNNEQFF
>TRBJ1-2|.|.|TRBV7-9
TGTGCCAGCAGCTTAAACAGGGACGATGGCTACACCTTC
CASSLNRDDGYTF
>TRBJ1-5|.|.|TRBV27
TGTGCCAGCAGTTTATTTGGGGCTGATCAGCCCCAGCATTTT
CASSLFGADQPQHF
>TRBJ2-5|TRBD1|.|TRBV10-2
TGCGCCAGCAGTGAGAGCGGGACAGGGATGGAGACCCAGTACTTC
CASSESGTGMETQYF
>TRBJ1-2|.|.|TRBV2
TGTGCCAGCAGACAGGAGAGCTATGGCTACACCTTC
CASRQESYGYTF
>TRBJ2-7|.|.|TRBV28
TGTGCCAGCAGTTTACCTCACAGCACCTACGAGCAGTACTTC
CASSLPHSTYEQYF
>TRBJ2-5|.|.|TRBV7-2
TGTGCCAGCAGCTTAGTTGGTCTGAGCCAAGAGACCCAGTACTTC
CASSLVGLSQETQYF
>TRBJ2-6|.|.|TRBV6-4
TGTGCCAGCAGCGCTGATGGGGGCATTGGGGCCAACGTCCTGACTTTC
CASSADGGIGANVLTF
>TRBJ1-5|TRBD1|.|TRBV2
TGTGCCAGCAGTGATCTGGACAGGGGTACTAGCAATCAGCCCCAGCATTTT
CASSDLDRGTSNQPQHF
>TRBJ1-4|TRBD1|few|TRBV4-2
TGTGCCAGCAGCCCGGGACAGGGGCATGAAAAACTGTTTTTT
CASSPGQGHEKLFF
>TRBJ2-7|.|.|TRBV7-9
TGTGCCAGCAGCTCGTACTACGAGCAGTACTTC
CASSSYYEQYF
>TRBJ2-7|TRBD1|.|TRBV18
TGTGCCAGCTCACCACCGTCCGGACAGGGACCCTACGAGCAGTACTTC
CASSPPSGQGPYEQYF
>TRBJ1-1|.|.|TRBV4-2
TGTGCCAGCAGCCAGGCCACGGGGAATGAAGCTTTCTTT
CASSQATGNEAFF
>TRBJ1-1|TRBD1|once|TRBV2
TGTGCCAGCAGGCGTCTACAGGGGAAGACTGAAGCTTTCTTT
CASRRLQGKTEAFF